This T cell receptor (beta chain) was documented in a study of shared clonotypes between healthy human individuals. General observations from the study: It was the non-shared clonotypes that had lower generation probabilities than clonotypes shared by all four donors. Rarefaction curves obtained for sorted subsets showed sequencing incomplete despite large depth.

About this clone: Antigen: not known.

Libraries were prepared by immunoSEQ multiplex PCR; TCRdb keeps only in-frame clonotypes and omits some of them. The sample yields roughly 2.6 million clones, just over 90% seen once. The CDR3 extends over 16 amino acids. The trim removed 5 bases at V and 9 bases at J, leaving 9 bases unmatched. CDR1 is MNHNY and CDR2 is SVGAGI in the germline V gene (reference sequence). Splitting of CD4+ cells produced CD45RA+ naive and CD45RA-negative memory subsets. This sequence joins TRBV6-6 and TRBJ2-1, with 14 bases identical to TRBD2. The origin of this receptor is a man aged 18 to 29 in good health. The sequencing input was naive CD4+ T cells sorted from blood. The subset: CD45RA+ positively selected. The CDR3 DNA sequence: TGTGCCAGCAGTAGCATGGGACTAGCGGGAGTGACTGAGCAGTTCTTC. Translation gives CASSSMGLAGVTEQFF.